The 16 T cell receptor beta chains given below trace back to one sample, sequenced in a study of blood T cell repertoires in COVID-19. Generated by immunoSEQ multiplex PCR, the TCRdb table keeps only in-frame clones and is missing some. The sample consists of approximately 220,000 clones, about nine tenths of them appearing once. Input material: peripheral blood. These receptors all come from a man aged 45 to 65 with acute or convalescent COVID-19.

This sequence joins TRBV6-5 and TRBJ2-5, with TRBD1 matching 7 bases. The germline CDR1 and CDR2 sequences are MNHEY and SVGAGI. The CDR3 has 13 residues. The trim removed 6 bases at V and 5 bases at J, leaving 6 bases unmatched. CDR3 loop: CASRMTGMETQYF. The CDR3 DNA reads as TGTGCCAGCAGAATGACAGGGATGGAGACCCAGTACTTC.

The chain joins TRBV5-1 to TRBJ2-7; TRBD1 matches at 7 bases. Germline lookup yields CDR1 SGHRS and CDR2 YFSETQ. V lost 3 bases and J lost 2; bases outside the gene matches: 8. The CDR3 length is 15 residues. Here the CDR3 reads CASSWRQGRTYEQYF. The CDR3, as DNA: TGCGCCAGCAGCTGGAGACAGGGACGGACCTACGAGCAGTACTTC.

This chain links TRBV6-2 or TRBV6-3 with TRBJ1-6; D uncertain. The germline V and J ends were trimmed by 2 bases and 4 bases, with 6 bases remaining between them. CDR1 and CDR2 from the germline V gene are MNHEY and SVGEGT. The CDR3 sequence is 14 residues long. The CDR3 bases are TGTGCCAGCAGTTACGAGGGTTATAATTCACCCCTCCACTTT. This gives the protein CASSYEGYNSPLHF.

V gene TRBV19 combines with J gene TRBJ1-2; the D gene is possibly TRBD1 (5 bases). The V gene lost 6 bases and the J gene lost 8 bases, with 19 bases spanning the gap. This CDR3 has 14 amino acids. Germline V gene lookup returns CDR1 LNHDA and CDR2 SQIVND (reference sequence). CDR3 in amino acids: CASSSSGLSHGYTF. CDR3 DNA sequence: TGTGCCAGTAGCTCCTCGGGACTGTCCCACGGCTACACCTTC.

The chain carries TRBV7-2 and TRBJ2-3; 16 bases map to TRBD2. The V gene's germline CDR1 is SGHTA and CDR2 FQGNSA. CDR3 length: 19 residues. The V segment lost 5 bases and the J segment 2 bases; nucleotides outside the gene matches: 10. The CDR3, as DNA: TGTGCCAGCAGCGTTCGGCCGGGACTAGCGGGGGGGCCCACAGATACGCAGTATTTT. Amino acids: CASSVRPGLAGGPTDTQYF.

V usage is TRBV18 and J usage is TRBJ1-2; D remains ambiguous. The CDR3 sequence is 13 residues long. Germline V CDR1 and CDR2: KGHSH, LQKENI. V shed 6 bases and J shed 6 bases, with 14 bases lying between them. The CDR3 here is CASSQTRSDGYTF. The CDR3 DNA reads TGTGCCAGCTCCCAAACGAGGTCGGATGGCTACACCTTC.

V usage is TRBV5-1 and J usage is TRBJ2-7; possibly TRBD2 for D (6 bases). The germline CDR1 and CDR2 sequences are SGHRS and YFSETQ. This CDR3 region has 16 residues. V dropped 3 bases and J dropped 1 base, with 17 bases sitting between them. The CDR3 DNA reads TGCGCCAGCAGCTCCACGGCCGGGACTCTATCCTACGAGCAGTACTTC. Its protein is CASSSTAGTLSYEQYF.

This chain uses TRBV2 with TRBJ1-1; D ambiguous. Trimming took 8 bases from V and 4 from J, leaving 17 bases between them. This CDR3 is 14 amino acids long. Germline loops: CDR1 SNHLY, CDR2 FYNNEI. The CDR3, as DNA: TGTGCCAGCGTCCGTCGTGAGGTGGCCACTGAAGCTTTCTTT. Its translation: CASVRREVATEAFF. The full variable domain, its missing parts supplied by reference TRBV2 and TRBJ1-1, is EPEVTQTPSHQVTQMGQEVILRCVPISNHLYFYWYRQILGQKVEFLVSFYNNEISEKSEIFDDQFSVERPDGSNFTLKIRSTKLEDSAMYFCASVRREVATEAFFGQGTRLTVV.

The V gene is TRBV11-2, the J gene TRBJ2-1; the D gene is possibly TRBD2 (5 bases). The CDR3 totals 12 residues. The ends were cut back, 5 bases at V and 10 bases at J, with 12 bases in the middle. In germline, CDR1 is SGHAT, CDR2 FQNNGV. CDR3 in amino acids: CASSLGIREQFF. For the CDR3, the DNA is TGTGCCAGCAGCCTCGGGATTCGGGAGCAGTTCTTC.

The chain joins TRBV6-5 to TRBJ1-2, with 7 bases aligning to TRBD1. This CDR3 comprises 12 residues. Per germline, CDR1 MNHEY and CDR2 SVGAGI. The V and J ends lost 6 bases and 6 bases, in that order; junction bases with no gene match: 4. CDR3 coding DNA: TGTGCCAGCAGCCCAACAGGGGATGGCTACACCTTC. Its protein product is CASSPTGDGYTF.

The chain uses TRBV25-1 and TRBJ1-6, with a tentative D call TRBD1 (6 bases). Trimming left V 5 bases short and J 8 bases short, with 10 bases between. The CDR3 loop spans 13 amino acids. CDR1 is MGHDK, CDR2 SYGVNS, per germline. CDR3 in DNA: TGTGCCAGCAGTCCAGGGGAACATTCACCCCTCCACTTT. This encodes CASSPGEHSPLHF. Based on the CDR3 plus reference TRBV25-1 and TRBJ1-6, the full variable domain is EADIYQTPRYLVIGTGKKITLECSQTMGHDKMYWYQQDPGMELHLIHYSYGVNSTEKGDLSSESTVSRIRTEHFPLTLESARPSHTSQYLCASSPGEHSPLHFGNGTRLTVT.

This chain connects TRBV18 to TRBJ1-2, with D tentatively TRBD1 (5 bases). V lost 2 bases to trimming and J lost 1 base, with 8 bases between them. CDR1 is KGHSH and CDR2 is LQKENI in the germline V gene. The CDR3 loop spans 14 amino acids. This CDR3 is CASSPGANNYGYTF. Written as DNA, the CDR3 is TGTGCCAGCTCACCAGGGGCTAATAACTATGGCTACACCTTC.

The chain links TRBV19 to TRBJ2-3; D possibly corresponds to TRBD1 (6 bases). The CDR3 is 12 residues long. Germline CDR1 LNHDA, CDR2 SQIVND (reference sequence). Trimming removed 3 bases from V and 11 bases from J, with 12 bases in between. The CDR3 protein is CASSIRQGWQYF. The CDR3 coding sequence is TGTGCCAGTAGTATCAGGCAGGGGTGGCAGTATTTT.

V is TRBV19 and J is TRBJ2-2; TRBD2 aligns across 14 bases. CDR1 and CDR2 from the germline V gene are LNHDA and SQIVND (reference sequence). The V segment lost 6 bases and the J segment 1 base; nucleotides outside the gene matches: 1. The CDR3 is 16 residues long. Here the CDR3 reads CASRTSGGVNTGELFF. Here the CDR3 DNA reads TGTGCCAGTAGGACTAGCGGGGGGGTGAACACCGGGGAGCTGTTTTTT. Together with reference TRBV19 and TRBJ2-2, the CDR3 gives the full variable domain: DGGITQSPKYLFRKEGQNVTLSCEQNLNHDAMYWYRQDPGQGLRLIYYSQIVNDFQKGDIAEGYSVSREKKESFPLTVTSAQKNPTAFYLCASRTSGGVNTGELFFGEGSRLTVL.

The chain recombines TRBV4-2 with TRBJ1-5; TRBD1 matches 7 bases. The CDR3 has 16 residues. The ends lost 4 bases at V and 3 bases at J; junction bases unmatched: 9. From germline, CDR1 is LGHNA and CDR2 YNFKEQ. As DNA, the CDR3 is TGTGCCAGCAGCCTCGGGGGCGACAGGGACAATCAGCCCCAGCATTTT. It encodes CASSLGGDRDNQPQHF.

V gene TRBV10-3 combines with J gene TRBJ1-1; D is uncertain. Germline CDR1 and CDR2: ENHRY and SYGVKD. The CDR3 has 12 amino acids. The V gene lost 6 bases and the J gene lost 4 bases, with 9 bases spanning the gap. Here the CDR3 reads CAIRGGSTEAFF. In nucleotides, the CDR3 is TGTGCCATCAGAGGAGGGAGCACTGAAGCTTTCTTT.